The rows below give T cell receptor beta chains drawn from one sample of a study of T cell repertoires in cytomegalovirus infection. TCRdb independently ran MiXCR on the reads; one entry per CDR3 protein. Here the sample spans fewer than 400,000 distinct CDR3 sequences, 15% to 20% being singletons. The sample taken for sequencing was PBMCs. The receptors come from a human donor in good health (CMV status not recorded). Some clones in this sample may be carry-over from other donors' samples. CDR3s include the opening cysteine and the closing phenylalanine or tryptophan. The D gene is left open where the match is weak. Expanded clones get a size class; other rows say once, few or many, or leave the size out.

many	TRBV7-4	-	TRBJ2-1	CASSPARRYNEQFF	TGTGCCAGCAGCCCTGCCCGGCGCTACAATGAGCAGTTCTTC
many	TRBV4-3	-	TRBJ1-2	CASSQAGGGGTGYTF	TGCGCCAGCAGCCAAGCAGGCGGTGGGGGTACCGGCTACACCTTC
many	TRBV7-3	-	TRBJ2-1	CASSSSLNEQFF	TGTGCCAGCAGCTCCTCCCTTAATGAGCAGTTCTTC
many	TRBV7-2	-	TRBJ1-2	CASSLSPSSGGYTF	TGTGCCAGCAGCTTAAGCCCTTCAAGTGGAGGCTACACCTTC
many	TRBV28	-	TRBJ2-1	CASSPFSTDEQFF	TGTGCCAGCAGCCCTTTCTCGACGGACGAGCAGTTCTTC
many	TRBV7-2	TRBD2	TRBJ2-3	CASSISSGRGSTDTQYF	TGTGCCAGCAGCATTAGTAGCGGGAGGGGGAGCACAGATACGCAGTATTTT
few	TRBV4-3	TRBD2	TRBJ2-5	CASSPLRWRGTSGTPAETQYF	TGCGCCAGCAGCCCCCTTAGATGGAGAGGGACTAGCGGGACTCCGGCAGAGACCCAGTACTTC
-	TRBV7-2	-	TRBJ2-5	CASSPLGTQENQYF	TGTGCCAGCAGCCCCCTAGGAACCCAAGAGAACCAGTACTTC
-	TRBV5-1	-	TRBJ2-1	CASSPVRDSNEQFF	TGCGCCAGCAGCCCGGTAAGGGACTCCAATGAGCAGTTCTTC
-	TRBV19	-	TRBJ1-1	CASAIRTEAFF	TGTGCCAGTGCCATTCGGACTGAAGCTTTCTTT
many	TRBV5-4	TRBD2	TRBJ2-1	CASSLGSGGGYNEQFF	TGTGCCAGCAGCTTGGGGAGCGGGGGGGGATACAATGAGCAGTTCTTC
few	TRBV6-2/TRBV6-3	-	TRBJ2-5	CASRKTRLETQYF	TGTGCCAGCAGGAAGACTAGGTTGGAGACCCAGTACTTC
-	TRBV4-3	-	TRBJ1-6	CASSRRDNSPLHF	TGCGCCAGCAGCCGGCGAGATAATTCACCCCTCCACTTT
-	TRBV28	TRBD1	TRBJ2-3	CASSFTGADTQYF	TGTGCCAGCAGCTTTACAGGGGCCGATACGCAGTATTTT
many	TRBV7-4	TRBD1	TRBJ2-3	CASSAGQGRTDTQYF	TGTGCCAGCAGCGCGGGACAGGGTAGAACAGATACGCAGTATTTT
few	TRBV6-2/TRBV6-3	TRBD2	TRBJ2-3	CASSTGTKGLRRTDTQYF	TGTGCCAGCAGTACCGGGACTAAGGGTTTGAGGCGCACAGATACGCAGTATTTT
few	TRBV19	TRBD1	TRBJ1-6	CAAGTADSPLHF	TGTGCCGCGGGGACAGCTGATTCACCCCTCCACTTT
many	TRBV7-2	-	TRBJ1-5	CASTSPGPGGQPQHF	TGTGCCAGCACTTCACCGGGACCCGGCGGGCAGCCCCAGCATTTT
-	TRBV11-2	TRBD1	TRBJ2-4	CASSLNPPTGYDKNIQYF	TGTGCCAGCAGCTTAAACCCCCCGACAGGGTATGACAAAAACATTCAGTACTTC
few	TRBV12-3/TRBV12-4	TRBD2	TRBJ2-1	CASATSGIVGEQFF	TGTGCCAGCGCAACTAGCGGGATTGTAGGTGAGCAGTTCTTC
many	TRBV19	-	TRBJ1-5	CASSIVQGRQPQHF	TGTGCCAGTAGTATAGTGCAGGGAAGACAGCCCCAGCATTTT
many	TRBV7-6	TRBD2	TRBJ2-1	CASSSIAGPYNEQFF	TGTGCCAGCAGCTCAATAGCGGGGCCTTACAATGAGCAGTTCTTC
-	TRBV6-4	TRBD2	TRBJ2-3	CASSGGSGKGRGDTQYF	TGTGCCAGCAGTGGGGGGAGCGGGAAGGGCCGAGGAGATACGCAGTATTTT
-	TRBV27	TRBD1	TRBJ1-4	CASSYDRDTTNEKLFF	TGTGCCAGCAGTTACGACAGGGACACAACTAATGAAAAACTGTTTTTT
-	TRBV6-6	-	TRBJ2-5	CASSYRGGRQETQYF	TGTGCCAGCAGTTACAGGGGGGGCCGCCAAGAGACCCAGTACTTC
few	TRBV2	-	TRBJ2-3	CASSRQGFTDTQYF	TGTGCCAGCAGTCGTCAGGGATTCACAGATACGCAGTATTTT
many	TRBV12-3/TRBV12-4	TRBD1	TRBJ1-2	CASSPGQGAWYGYTF	TGTGCCAGCAGCCCGGGACAGGGGGCTTGGTATGGCTACACCTTC
-	TRBV7-9	-	TRBJ2-2	CASSFAAGELFF	TGTGCCAGCAGCTTCGCTGCCGGGGAGCTGTTTTTT
-	TRBV6-5	-	TRBJ2-5	CASSSFRESETQYF	TGTGCCAGCAGTTCGTTCAGGGAGTCGGAGACCCAGTACTTC
few	TRBV2	-	TRBJ1-2	CASLRGGGYTF	TGTGCCAGCTTAAGGGGTGGTGGCTACACCTTC
-	TRBV19	-	TRBJ2-1	CASSPRFDEQFF	TGTGCCAGTAGTCCCCGATTTGATGAGCAGTTCTTC
-	TRBV19	TRBD1	TRBJ1-4	CASTPNGQGGEKLFF	TGTGCCAGTACACCTAACGGACAGGGGGGTGAAAAACTGTTTTTT
few	TRBV7-9	-	TRBJ2-2	CASSLPQGHPANTGELFF	TGTGCCAGCAGCTTACCGCAGGGGCATCCGGCGAACACCGGGGAGCTGTTTTTT